This entry concerns a single T cell receptor beta chain. The antigen remains unidentified. This sample was taken from a study of vaccination and CD4 T cells after COVID-19. Study as a whole: Overlapping spike peptides from SARS-CoV-2, HCoV-NL63, HCoV-OC43 and HCoV-229E served to stimulate the cells.

Cultured CD4+ T cell DNA underwent sequencing with the Oncomine TCR Beta short-read assay. Using its own MiXCR run on the PCR reads, TCRdb lists one record per CDR3 protein. Of about 12,000 distinct CDR3 sequences listed, approximately 74% were seen once; the top ten hold roughly 8%. The treatment: roughly 11-day PBMC culture with coronavirus spike peptide pools or control peptides (ViraFEST assay). Peptide-pool expansion of antigen-specific T cells preceded TCR sequencing in ViraFEST. CDR3 size: 15 residues. Study-level points and caveats: Early post-infection timepoints were not included, and relatively few convalescent patients were studied.

Sequences were derived from CD4+ T cells from blood, cultured in vitro, sampled after SARS-CoV-2 vaccination. The TCR originated in a human donor who received a COVID-19 vaccine. J is TRBJ2-7 and V is TRBV21-1. TRBV21-1 is an annotated pseudogene. The CDR3, as DNA: TGTGCCAACCATATTGGGGAAGTACCAACCTACGAGCAGTACTTC. Its translation: CANHIGEVPTYEQYF.